A few counts support the clone carrying this TCR beta chain. As yet, its antigen is unknown. The data derive from a study of post-analysis software for immune sequencing data. Overall study findings and caveats: Multiple sclerosis was associated with a significant reduction in normalized Chao1 diversity relative to controls.

The library was made from cDNA and included unique molecular identifiers. TCRdb used MiXCR to reprocess the PCR reads, holding one entry per CDR3 protein. This sample has around 770,000 distinct CDR3 sequences; 46% occur once, and the top ten carry over 4.5%. Sequencing was performed on blood. The source of this sequence is a girl between 5 and 17 years old with multiple sclerosis.

Here the CDR3 DNA reads TGCAGCTCCTCTACTAGCGTTTTGTCAGATACGCAGTATTTT. Its translation is CSSSTSVLSDTQYF. The V gene is TRBV20-1, the J gene TRBJ2-3; the match to TRBD2 covers 7 bases. Per germline, CDR1 DFQATT and CDR2 SNEGSKA (reference sequence). The CDR3 consists of 14 residues.